These T cell receptor beta chains were read from a single sample in a study of T cells in Graves' hyperthyroidism and ophthalmopathy. TCRdb independently ran MiXCR on the multiplex PCR reads; one entry per CDR3 protein. Of roughly 250,000 distinct CDR3 sequences in the sample, around 15% were seen once. What was sequenced was blood. All receptors come from a woman aged 18-29 years with Graves' ophthalmopathy. CDR3s include the opening cysteine and the closing phenylalanine or tryptophan. D genes are given only for firm matches. Where a row states a size, it is once, few, many or the class of an expanded clone; other rows omit it.

v_call,clone_size,d_call,cdr3_length,j_call,cdr3_nt,cdr3_aa
TRBV6-1,many,-,13,TRBJ1-1,TGTGCCAGCAGGGACTCGGTTACGACTGAAGCTTTCTTT,CASRDSVTTEAFF
TRBV18,many,TRBD1,15,TRBJ2-7,TGTGCCAGCTCAAACGGACAGGGGGGCTCCTACGAGCAGTACTTC,CASSNGQGGSYEQYF
TRBV12-3/TRBV12-4,many,-,16,TRBJ1-5,TGTGCCAGCAGTTCCCCCGGGGGCAGGGGAGGTCAGCCCCAGCATTTT,CASSSPGGRGGQPQHF
TRBV27,many,TRBD1,14,TRBJ2-7,TGTGCCAGCAGTTACAGGGGGCTCCCCTACGAGCAGTACTTC,CASSYRGLPYEQYF
TRBV27,many,-,13,TRBJ2-7,TGTGCCAGCAGTTTTAAGGGGGGCTACGAGCAGTACTTC,CASSFKGGYEQYF
TRBV12-3/TRBV12-4,many,TRBD2,20,TRBJ2-1,TGTGCCAGCAGTTTAGGGGGGCTAGCGGGAGGCTTCATGTCCTACAATGAGCAGTTCTTC,CASSLGGLAGGFMSYNEQFF
TRBV28,many,TRBD2,15,TRBJ2-7,TGTGCCAGCAGTGGGGGACTAGCGGGAACCTACGAGCAGTACTTC,CASSGGLAGTYEQYF
TRBV5-1,many,TRBD2,15,TRBJ2-1,TGCGCCAGCAGCTTGGGAGCGGGAGGGAACAATAAGCAGTTCTTC,CASSLGAGGNNKQFF
TRBV20-1,many,TRBD1,17,TRBJ1-5,TGCAGTGCTATCAGTACAGGGGGCGCTTATAGCAATCAGCCCCAGCATTTT,CSAISTGGAYSNQPQHF
TRBV7-9,many,-,14,TRBJ2-5,TGTGCCAGCAGCTTAGCGGTAGCCCAAGAGACCCAGTACTTC,CASSLAVAQETQYF
TRBV6-1,few,TRBD2,14,TRBJ2-7,TGTGCCAGCACTATACCAGCGGGAGGGAGGGAGCAGTACTTC,CASTIPAGGREQYF
TRBV10-3,many,-,20,TRBJ2-3,TGTGCCATCAGTGAGTCGGGTAGGCGGGGGCCCTTTCCTAGCACAGATACGCAGTATTTT,CAISESGRRGPFPSTDTQYF
TRBV27,-,TRBD2,15,TRBJ2-7,TGTGCCAGCCCTACTCGGACTAGCGGGGGGGACGAGCAGTACTTC,CASPTRTSGGDEQYF
TRBV6-2/TRBV6-3,many,-,16,TRBJ1-2,TGTGCCAGCAGTTCCACCCCCCGGGGGGTTGGCTATGGCTACACCTTC,CASSSTPRGVGYGYTF
TRBV28,many,-,15,TRBJ1-5,TGTGCCAGCAGGTCACAGGGCATTAGCAATCAGCCCCAGCATTTT,CASRSQGISNQPQHF
TRBV7-3,many,TRBD1,14,TRBJ2-2,TGTGCCAGCAGCTTACAGGGGGTCACCGGGGAGCTGTTTTTT,CASSLQGVTGELFF
TRBV19,-,-,14,TRBJ2-7,TGTGCCAGTCCGCCAGGGATGACTTCCTACGAGCAGTACTTC,CASPPGMTSYEQYF
TRBV20-1,few,-,11,TRBJ1-2,TGCAGTGCCGTAGAGGGTTATGGCTACACCTTC,CSAVEGYGYTF
TRBV5-1,many,TRBD2,17,TRBJ2-1,TGCGCCAGCAGCTGGGGGGGTGGGCCGAGCTCCTACAATGAGCAGTTCTTC,CASSWGGGPSSYNEQFF
TRBV12-3/TRBV12-4,many,TRBD1,16,TRBJ1-2,TGTGCCAGCAGACCGACGAAGGGGACAGGGATAGGTGGCTACACCTTC,CASRPTKGTGIGGYTF
TRBV4-1,many,TRBD1,15,TRBJ2-7,TGCGCCAGCAGCCAATCCGGGACAGGGTACTACGAGCAGTACTTC,CASSQSGTGYYEQYF
TRBV19,-,TRBD2,16,TRBJ2-2,TGTGCCAGTAAACCGGGACTAGCGGGAGGGGCCGGGGAGCTGTTTTTT,CASKPGLAGGAGELFF
TRBV12-3/TRBV12-4,-,TRBD2,15,TRBJ2-5,TGTGCCAGCAGTTTAGGGGGACTAGCGAGGGAGACCCAGTACTTC,CASSLGGLARETQYF
TRBV30,many,-,14,TRBJ2-1,TGTGCCTGGGGTGGCAGGGGGGCTTACAATGAGCAGTTCTTC,CAWGGRGAYNEQFF
TRBV29-1,-,-,13,TRBJ2-7,TGCAGCGTTGAACTTGGGGGGACCTACGAGCAGTACTTC,CSVELGGTYEQYF
TRBV14,many,-,12,TRBJ1-2,TGTGCCAGCAGCCAAACTGCTTATGGCTACACCTTC,CASSQTAYGYTF
TRBV28,many,-,12,TRBJ1-4,TGTGCCAGCAGCCTCGTAGATGAAAAACTGTTTTTT,CASSLVDEKLFF
TRBV19,many,-,13,TRBJ1-1,TGTGCCAGTAGTATAGTCTATGGACAGGAAGCTTTCTTT,CASSIVYGQEAFF
TRBV3-1,-,TRBD1,17,TRBJ1-4,TGTGCCAGCAGCCAAGGGGCCCCCGGGACAGGTGGTGAAAAACTGTTTTTT,CASSQGAPGTGGEKLFF
TRBV30,many,TRBD1,16,TRBJ1-6,TGTGCCTGGAGTGAACTCGGGACAGGGTCAAATTCACCCCTCCACTTT,CAWSELGTGSNSPLHF
TRBV6-1,-,-,15,TRBJ1-3,TGTGCCAGCACCCTGGACGGGAGCTCTGGAAACACCATATATTTT,CASTLDGSSGNTIYF
TRBV11-1,many,TRBD2,17,TRBJ2-1,TGTGCCAGCAGCCTCAGGGTCCTAGCGGGAGTCGACAATGAGCAGTTCTTC,CASSLRVLAGVDNEQFF
TRBV20-1,many,-,11,TRBJ2-2,TGCAGTGCTACAGGGCCCGGGGAGCTGTTTTTT,CSATGPGELFF
TRBV7-8,many,-,15,TRBJ2-5,TGTGCCAGCAGCTTAGTGCCAGAGGGAGTGGAGACCCAGTACTTC,CASSLVPEGVETQYF
TRBV19,many,-,17,TRBJ2-1,TGTGCCAGTAGTAAGACTCCCCTAAAAGGGGTGGGGAATGAGCAGTTCTTC,CASSKTPLKGVGNEQFF
TRBV30,many,TRBD1,14,TRBJ1-3,TGTGCCTGGAGTAATCCGGGACAGGGAAACACCATATATTTT,CAWSNPGQGNTIYF
TRBV5-4,many,-,16,TRBJ2-3,TGTGCCAGCAGCTCGACTATCAGACAGGAAACAGATACGCAGTATTTT,CASSSTIRQETDTQYF
TRBV5-4,few,TRBD1,13,TRBJ2-7,TGTGCCAGCAGCCAAGACAGGGCCCACGAGCAGTACTTC,CASSQDRAHEQYF
TRBV20-1,once,TRBD1,14,TRBJ1-6,TGCAGTGCCCCGGGACAGGGAATTCGGTCACCCCTCCACTTT,CSAPGQGIRSPLHF
TRBV10-2,many,TRBD2,14,TRBJ2-5,TGCGCCAGCAACCTAGCGGGGGGTCGAGAGACCCAGTACTTC,CASNLAGGRETQYF
TRBV12-3/TRBV12-4,many,-,14,TRBJ1-2,TGTGCCAGCAGCAATTCCGACGGTAACTATGGCTACACCTTC,CASSNSDGNYGYTF
TRBV6-1,many,-,13,TRBJ1-6,TGTGCCAGCAGTGGACAGCCCAATTCACCCCTCCACTTT,CASSGQPNSPLHF
TRBV7-3,many,-,13,TRBJ2-5,TGTGCCAGCAGCTTAAATGCGGCGGAGACCCAGTACTTC,CASSLNAAETQYF
TRBV30,many,-,12,TRBJ1-1,TGTGCCTGGCACCGGGACACCGTTGAAGCTTTCTTT,CAWHRDTVEAFF
TRBV29-1,many,-,13,TRBJ1-1,TGCAGCGCCGAGCAGGGGAGGGGCACTGAAGCTTTCTTT,CSAEQGRGTEAFF
TRBV7-9,many,-,12,TRBJ2-7,TGTGCCAGCAGCCCCCAGACCTACGAGCAGTACTTC,CASSPQTYEQYF
TRBV18,many,-,13,TRBJ1-1,TGTGCCAGCTCACCAAAGGGGTTGGCTGAAGCTTTCTTT,CASSPKGLAEAFF
TRBV29-1,many,-,11,TRBJ1-1,TGCAGCGTCCAGATAAGAACTGAAGCTTTCTTT,CSVQIRTEAFF
TRBV28,many,TRBD1,14,TRBJ1-2,TGTGCCAGCAGTCTAGCCCAGGGGGACTATGGCTACACCTTC,CASSLAQGDYGYTF
TRBV5-1,many,-,14,TRBJ2-1,TGCGCCAGCAGCTTGGATGGCTCCTACAATGAGCAGTTCTTC,CASSLDGSYNEQFF